The text below deals with one TCR beta chain. This clonotype was seen many times. Which antigen it targets is not known. Per-nucleotide qualities are absent, and no much larger clonotype sits a single base away. The data derive from a study of Graves' ophthalmopathy and Graves' hyperthyroidism (dated by TCRdb to 2016 to 2018). In the study overall: Peripheral blood samples were taken at the time of initial diagnosis, before any treatment was given. The study used TCR beta repertoire signatures to distinguish Graves' ophthalmopathy from Graves' hyperthyroidism and to predict progression to ophthalmopathy. In total, approximately 130 blood samples were TCR-sequenced: under 45 ophthalmopathy, around 75 hyperthyroidism and some 17 hyperthyroidism-to-ophthalmopathy patients. To explore V-J signatures distinguishing ophthalmopathy from hyperthyroidism, a discovery set of some 100 patients (43 ophthalmopathy, over 55 stable hyperthyroidism) was enrolled. An independent validation cohort was composed of roughly 18 hyperthyroidism patients and 17 patients who later progressed from hyperthyroidism to ophthalmopathy. In about six hyperthyroidism patients, the T-cell repertoire of thyroid tissue was compared with the T-cell repertoire of blood. After sampling, hyperthyroidism patients received methimazole starting at 30 mg daily, and ophthalmopathy patients received high-dose intravenous methylprednisolone. For training and testing, the 100 or so patients in the discovery cohort were randomly divided in a 7:3 ratio.

Trimming costs V 5 bases and J 6 bases, and their ends lie 13 bases apart. From the germline V gene, CDR1 is KGHSH and CDR2 is LQKENI. From cysteine to phenylalanine, the CDR3 is 13 amino acids long. Just CDR3 DNA is preserved here, 39 bases in frame from base 1. The ophthalmopathy patients had moderately to severely active disease, with a Clinical Activity Score of 3 or higher, a NOSPECS grade of 4 or higher, and a disease duration of less than 3 months. Patients were excluded if they had other autoimmune diseases, uncontrolled infections, pregnancy or lactation. Clinical symptoms, serum thyroxine, TRAb, thyroid ultrasound and orbital computed tomography formed the basis of the diagnosis. Ficoll-Paque density gradient centrifugation was used to isolate PBMCs from about 9 ml of fresh peripheral blood. Trizol reagent was used to extract the total RNA, and its quality was then checked on an Agilent 2100 Bioanalyzer.

For repertoire sequencing, TCR beta CDR3 regions were amplified from RNA transcripts. The first round was an RT-PCR using HTBI primers with the Qiagen OneStep RT-PCR kit, and this first round was followed by a second-round multiplex PCR, then size selection and purification. Libraries were sequenced on an Illumina HiSeq2000 using paired-end 100 bp reads. Turning to the authors' computational methods: Reads were processed with SOAPnuke, discarding reads with adapters, uncalled bases, mean Phred below 15, or no exact constant-primer or identifier match. High-quality paired reads were merged with COPE v1.2.5. Each unique nucleotide sequence was treated as a clonotype, and MiTCR v1.1 was used to align the clonotypes to the IMGT TRB V, D and J references. The analysis was limited to V-J combinations with a frequency above 0.0001, which together covered 99% to 99.2% of the repertoires. For each V-J combination, a TCR clonal expansion and chaos score was defined as F50 clonal expansion divided by the chaos observed in the TCRdist matrix. Welch's t-statistics and random forest were used to reduce features to about 14 V-J combinations, which were fed into a naive Bayes classifier. The similarity between thyroid and blood repertoires was quantified using the Morisita-Horn index. The public reads were reanalyzed by TCRdb: fastp trimming at Q25, MiXCR alignment, in-frame beta chains only. Each entry is one CDR3 protein sequence, shown with its most common DNA and genes. The authors' filters were not applied to this entry. The sample table contains about 480,000 distinct CDR3 sequences; only one count was recorded for 13% to 15% of them. Clones ranked in the top ten supply 9.8% of the sample.

Summary of the overall study and its limitations: Sample size was not statistically predetermined, and group allocation was not concealed from the investigators. Among expanded thyroid clonotypes with frequency above 0.001, most also showed up in blood, which suggests that blood repertoires may reflect the thyroid immune response. In validation, the model predicted ophthalmopathy progression with 55% to 71% sensitivity and 72.22% specificity; 12 predicted patients were CT-confirmed with GO in a median of about 7.1 months. Ophthalmopathy was separated from stable hyperthyroidism by the 13-signature model with 85% to 90% sensitivity and less than 82% specificity in cross-validation and with 80%/75% in the test set.

The chain is assembled from TRBV18 and TRBJ1-2; TRBD1 is perhaps the D gene, given 5 matching bases. This TCR was recovered from a woman in her 30s with Graves' ophthalmopathy. Donor details come from another sample of the same person, matched by shared clones. The sample was blood. The DNA sequence follows: TGTGCCAGCTCATCCTCGGGGACGGATGGCTACACCTTC. Its protein product is CASSSSGTDGYTF.